One sample yielded the 26 T cell receptor beta chains listed below, sequenced in a study of CD8 T cells in Susac syndrome. With random hexamers, 0.5 to 1 ug RNA was reverse transcribed. From the immunoSEQ multiplex PCR reads, TCRdb called clonotypes with MiXCR, one entry per CDR3 protein. The sample holds over 100,000 distinct CDR3 sequences, about 95% seen once. Material for sequencing was CD4+ T cells from PBMCs. The receptor source for this set is a human donor in good health.

This chain links TRBV30 with TRBJ2-5; no clear D gene. CDR3 length: 12 amino acids. Looked up from germline, CDR1 is GTSNPN and CDR2 is SVGIG (reference sequence). V was cut by 0 bases and J by 4 bases, with 6 bases left in between. CDR3 coding DNA: TGTGCCTGGAGTGTACAGCGAGAGACCCAGTACTTC. Its translation is CAWSVQRETQYF.

The J gene is TRBJ2-2, the V gene TRBV11-2, with 10 bases lining up with TRBD1. Germline-derived CDR1 and CDR2 are SGHAT and FQNNGV. The junction had 3 bases not matched to a gene; V was cut back by 4 bases and J by 1 base. This CDR3 comprises 16 residues. Written as DNA, the CDR3 is TGTGCCAGCAGCTCCTGGACAGGGGGGAACACCGGGGAGCTGTTTTTT. Its translation is CASSSWTGGNTGELFF.

V is TRBV20-1 and J is TRBJ1-1; the D gene is possibly TRBD1 (6 bases). This CDR3 has 13 residues. The germline V gene encodes CDR1 DFQATT and CDR2 SNEGSKA (reference sequence). Trimming removed 7 bases from V and 0 bases from J, with 12 bases in between. The CDR3 nucleotides read TGCAGTGTCACAGGGACGGTGAACACTGAAGCTTTCTTT. Protein: CSVTGTVNTEAFF.

This chain links TRBV29-1 with TRBJ2-1; a weak D match, TRBD2 (6 bases). Germline loops: CDR1 SQVTM, CDR2 ANQGSEA. V was pared by 3 bases and J by 9 bases, with 18 bases between. The CDR3 covers 14 residues. CDR3 amino acids: CSVEVGASVTEQFF. DNA for the CDR3: TGCAGCGTTGAGGTTGGCGCTAGCGTTACTGAGCAGTTCTTC.

The gene calls are TRBV20-1 and TRBJ2-5; D call uncertain. CDR3 length: 14 amino acids. Trimming cost V 4 bases and J 5 bases, with 17 bases left between them. Germline CDR1 reads DFQATT; CDR2 reads SNEGSKA (reference sequence). The chain's CDR3 is CSATRGPTRETQYF. The CDR3 DNA reads as TGCAGTGCTACTCGTGGACCGACGAGGGAGACCCAGTACTTC.

The V gene is TRBV7-3, the J gene TRBJ2-7; D possibly corresponds to TRBD2 (6 bases). The V and J ends lost 0 bases and 2 bases respectively, with 8 bases between them. Germline V gives CDR1 SGHTA, CDR2 FQGTGA. This CDR3 is 14 amino acids long. CDR3 region: CASSLTGGTYEQYF. DNA for the CDR3: TGTGCCAGCAGCTTAACGGGCGGGACCTACGAGCAGTACTTC.

V is TRBV27 and J is TRBJ2-7, with 10 bases matching TRBD1. The V gene's germline CDR1 is MNHEY and CDR2 SMNVEV (reference sequence). The CDR3 spans 16 residues. After removal of 4 bases from V and 4 bases from J, the junction contained 10 bases not matched to a gene. The CDR3 protein is CASSSYRDRGVYEQYF. The CDR3 DNA reads as TGTGCCAGCAGTTCCTACCGGGACAGGGGTGTGTACGAGCAGTACTTC.

This chain links TRBV20-1 with TRBJ2-7; D might be TRBD2 (5 bases). The CDR3 contains 15 residues. V gave up 0 bases and J gave up 6 bases, with 18 bases separating them. Germline CDR1 and CDR2: DFQATT and SNEGSKA (reference sequence). The CDR3 sequence is CSARDPGVKGREQYF. Here the CDR3 DNA reads TGCAGTGCTAGAGATCCCGGGGTAAAGGGCCGCGAGCAGTACTTC.

The chain recombines TRBV11-1 with TRBJ1-1; no clear D gene. The CDR3 has 14 amino acids. V gave up 6 bases and J gave up 1 base, with 12 bases separating them. Germline CDR1 is SGHAT and CDR2 is FQDESV (reference sequence). The CDR3 region is CASSRGEGNTEAFF. The CDR3 bases are TGTGCCAGCAGTCGGGGTGAGGGGAACACTGAAGCTTTCTTT.

This chain connects TRBV6-5 to TRBJ2-3; D is unresolved. The V and J ends lost 6 bases and 0 bases respectively, with 10 bases between them. In germline, CDR1 is MNHEY, CDR2 SVGAGI. The CDR3 is 14 amino acids. The CDR3 sequence is CASRLGLSTDTQYF. CDR3 DNA sequence: TGTGCCAGCAGACTGGGCCTTAGCACAGATACGCAGTATTTT.

The chain is built from TRBV7-9 and TRBJ2-3, with TRBD2 matching over 8 bases. Germline values: CDR1 SEHNR, CDR2 FQNEAQ (reference sequence). V was clipped by 3 bases and J by 2 bases; unmatched bases: 10. This CDR3 has 17 amino acids. The CDR3 sequence is CASSLASGRLLTDTQYF. Here the CDR3 DNA reads TGTGCCAGCAGCTTGGCTAGCGGGCGGCTCCTCACAGATACGCAGTATTTT.

The rearrangement links TRBV4-1 to TRBJ2-3; D is perhaps TRBD2 (7 bases). Germline CDR1 and CDR2: MGHRA and YSYEKL. The CDR3 covers 17 residues. Trimming took off 4 bases at V and 0 bases at J, with 17 bases between the two ends. CDR3 residues: CASSPERGALSTDTQYF. In nucleotides, the CDR3 is TGCGCCAGCAGCCCGGAACGGGGGGCGCTTAGCACAGATACGCAGTATTTT.

J is TRBJ2-3 and V is TRBV27, with 8 bases lining up with TRBD1. V lost 3 bases to trimming and J lost 4 bases; unmatched junction nucleotides: 6. Germline loops: CDR1 MNHEY, CDR2 SMNVEV (reference sequence). This CDR3 is built from 15 residues. The CDR3 bases are TGTGCCAGCAGTTTTTCAGGGGGCGCCCCAGATACGCAGTATTTT. This encodes CASSFSGGAPDTQYF.

The chain combines TRBV28 with TRBJ2-1; 9 nucleotides line up with TRBD2. J lost 3 bases, V lost 5 bases, and 8 bases had no gene match. This CDR3 spans 16 amino acids. Germline V gene sequence: CDR1 MDHEN, CDR2 SYDVKM. The CDR3 region has the DNA TGTGCCAGCAGTGTATTGACTAGCGGTGACTACAATGAGCAGTTCTTC. Residues: CASSVLTSGDYNEQFF.

In its sample, this clonotype was seen once. CDR3: CASSPLAGGAYEQYF. CDR3 sequence (DNA): TGTGCCAGCAGCCCATTAGCGGGGGGGGCCTACGAGCAGTACTTC. The V and J genes are TRBV7-2 and TRBJ2-7, with TRBD2 identical over 11 bases. This CDR3 is built from 15 residues. Per germline, CDR1 SGHTA and CDR2 FQGNSA. The junction had 5 bases not matched to a gene; V was cut back by 5 bases and J by 2 bases.

CDR3 loop: CSAGSGGTQETQYF. In DNA form, the CDR3 reads TGCAGTGCTGGTAGCGGGGGGACACAAGAGACCCAGTACTTC. This chain connects TRBV20-1 to TRBJ2-5, with TRBD2 matching over 10 bases. There are 14 residues in the CDR3. V dropped 5 bases and J dropped 2; count of bases not matched to a gene: 5. Germline lookup yields CDR1 DFQATT and CDR2 SNEGSKA (reference sequence).

V usage is TRBV5-1 and J usage is TRBJ1-5, with 8 bases fitting TRBD1. The CDR3 contains 14 residues. Germline assignment: CDR1 SGHRS and CDR2 YFSETQ. Trimming at V came to 3 bases and at J to 6 bases, leaving 5 bases not matched to a gene. The CDR3 DNA reads as TGCGCCAGCAGCTCCGGACAGGGTTCTCAGCCCCAGCATTTT. It specifies CASSSGQGSQPQHF.

The rearrangement uses TRBV4-1 and TRBJ2-5; the D gene is possibly TRBD1 (6 bases). The length of the CDR3 is 18 residues. CDR1 and CDR2 (germline): MGHRA, YSYEKL. The V and J ends lost 5 bases and 4 bases respectively, with 26 bases between them. The CDR3 nucleotides are TGCGCCAGCAGCAAAGGCCCCCACTTAGGCAGGGGTGGAGAGACCCAGTACTTC. It codes for CASSKGPHLGRGGETQYF.

CDR3 protein: CASSLETGGGYEQYF. CDR3 bases: TGTGCCAGCAGTTTAGAAACGGGGGGAGGGTACGAGCAGTACTTC. V is TRBV12-3 or TRBV12-4 and J is TRBJ2-7; TRBD2 matches at 7 bases. The J segment lost 4 bases and the V segment lost 1 base, leaving 7 bases of the junction unmatched. The CDR3 loop spans 15 amino acids.

For the CDR3, the DNA is TGCAGTGCCATGGGACAGGGAGCCTACGAGCAGTACTTC. It codes for CSAMGQGAYEQYF. V is TRBV20-1 and J is TRBJ2-7, with 9 bases fitting TRBD1. With 6 bases clipped from V and 2 bases from J, the junction kept 5 bases outside the gene matches. This CDR3 has 13 amino acids. Germline loops: CDR1 DFQATT, CDR2 SNEGSKA (reference sequence).

The rearrangement links TRBV7-9 to TRBJ2-3; D may correspond to TRBD1 or TRBD2 (5 bases each). The CDR3 is 15 residues long. Germline V gene sequence: CDR1 SEHNR, CDR2 FQNEAQ (reference sequence). V was cut by 3 bases and J by 1 base, with 11 bases left in between. As DNA, the CDR3 is TGTGCCAGCAGCTTGAGGGGTTCGGGCACAGATACGCAGTATTTT. This gives the protein CASSLRGSGTDTQYF.

The V and J genes are TRBV7-2 and TRBJ1-5, with TRBD1 matching 7 bases. The CDR3 loop spans 15 amino acids. Germline V gene lookup returns CDR1 SGHTA and CDR2 FQGNSA. Losses at the gene ends were 0 bases for V and 6 bases for J; bases not matched to a gene: 5. In DNA form, the CDR3 reads TGTGCCAGCAGCTTAGCGGGACAGTCTCTTCAGCCCCAGCATTTT. This codes for CASSLAGQSLQPQHF.

The chain combines TRBV7-2 with TRBJ1-5; D not certain. The CDR3 has 14 residues. Germline CDR1 and CDR2: SGHTA and FQGNSA. Trimming removed 1 base from V and 1 base from J, with 5 bases in between. CDR3 coding DNA: TGTGCCAGCAGCTTAGATGGGAGCAATCAGCCCCAGCATTTT. Translated: CASSLDGSNQPQHF.

V and J are TRBV9 and TRBJ1-2; 8 bases line up with TRBD1. Germline CDR1 reads SGDLS; CDR2 reads YYNGEE. CDR3 size: 17 residues. V dropped 4 bases and J dropped 1; count of bases not matched to a gene: 12. The CDR3 here is CASSTIGTGKFNYGYTF. DNA for the CDR3: TGTGCCAGCAGCACTATCGGGACAGGAAAATTTAACTATGGCTACACCTTC.

The rearrangement joins TRBV10-2 to TRBJ2-3; D is undetermined. Trimming removed 8 bases from V and 7 bases from J, with 19 bases in between. The CDR3 loop spans 14 amino acids. The germline gives CDR1 WSHSY, CDR2 SAAADI. CDR3 nucleotides: TGCGCCAGCGCGACTTCCTCGAACTTGAATACGCAGTATTTT. It encodes CASATSSNLNTQYF.

The chain's CDR3 is CASTDTDSTQHF. The CDR3 bases are TGTGCCAGCACCGACACGGACAGCACCCAGCATTTT. The chain employs TRBV6-2 or TRBV6-3 and TRBJ1-5; D might be TRBD1 (6 bases). The CDR3 consists of 12 residues. The germline V gene has CDR1 MNHEY and CDR2 SVGEGT. The germline V and J ends were trimmed by 7 bases and 11 bases, with 15 bases remaining between them.